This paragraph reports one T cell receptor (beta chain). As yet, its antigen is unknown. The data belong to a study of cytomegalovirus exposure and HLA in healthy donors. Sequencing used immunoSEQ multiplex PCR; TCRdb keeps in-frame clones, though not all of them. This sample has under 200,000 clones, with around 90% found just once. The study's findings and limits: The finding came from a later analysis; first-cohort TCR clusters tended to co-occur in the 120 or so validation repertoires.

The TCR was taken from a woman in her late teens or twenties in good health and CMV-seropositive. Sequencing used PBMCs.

The CDR3 region has the DNA TGTGCCAGCAGTTTTTCCCCCCAAACCGGGACTAGCGGGATCAGCACAGATACGCAGTATTTT. Its protein product is CASSFSPQTGTSGISTDTQYF. The chain recombines TRBV28 with TRBJ2-3; 13 bases are a match to TRBD2. The CDR3 runs to 21 residues. Germline V CDR1 and CDR2: MDHEN, SYDVKM. Trimming at V came to 3 bases and at J to 0 bases, leaving 15 bases not matched to a gene.